This entry describes one TCR beta chain. Its antigen is not known. Clones were read by immunoSEQ multiplex PCR, and TCRdb kept only the in-frame ones, dropping some. Among about 50,000 clones listed, about 92% were seen once. This CDR3 spans 15 amino acids. V was cut by 4 bases and J by 4 bases, with 16 bases left in between. Germline V CDR1 and CDR2: MNHEY, SMNVEV (reference sequence). This entry is derived from a study of lymphopenia after photon versus proton radiotherapy. Notes on the study in general: Better survival with proton therapy was suggested as possible, not demonstrated.

This clonotype was sampled from a woman aged 35 to 49 with cholangiocarcinoma. The V and J genes are TRBV27 and TRBJ1-2; D possibly corresponds to TRBD1 (5 bases). Sequences were derived from peripheral blood, sampled from a patient treated with photon-based radiotherapy. CDR3 nucleotide sequence: TGTGCCAGCAGTTCGAGTATGGGCAGGGCCTATGGCTACACCTTC. It translates to CASSSSMGRAYGYTF.